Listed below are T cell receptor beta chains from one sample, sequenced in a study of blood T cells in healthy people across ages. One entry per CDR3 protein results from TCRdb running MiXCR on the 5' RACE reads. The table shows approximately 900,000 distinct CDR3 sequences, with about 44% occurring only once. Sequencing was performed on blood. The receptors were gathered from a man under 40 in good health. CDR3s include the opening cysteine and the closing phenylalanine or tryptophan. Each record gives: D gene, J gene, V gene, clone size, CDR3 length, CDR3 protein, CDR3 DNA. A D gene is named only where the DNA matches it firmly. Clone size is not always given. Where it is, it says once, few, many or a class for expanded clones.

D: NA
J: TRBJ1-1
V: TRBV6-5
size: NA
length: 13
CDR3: CASSYWEDAEAFF
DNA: TGTGCCAGCAGTTACTGGGAAGACGCTGAAGCTTTCTTT

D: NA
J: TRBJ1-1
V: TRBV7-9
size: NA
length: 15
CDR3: CASSLRGQSNTEAFF
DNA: TGTGCCAGCAGCTTAAGAGGACAGTCGAACACTGAAGCTTTCTTT

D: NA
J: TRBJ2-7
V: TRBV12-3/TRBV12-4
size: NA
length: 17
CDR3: CASSRRIDSLGAYEQYF
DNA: TGTGCCAGCAGTCGACGAATCGACAGCTTAGGGGCCTACGAGCAGTACTTC

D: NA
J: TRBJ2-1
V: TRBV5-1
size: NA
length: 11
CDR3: CTSSRAGEQFF
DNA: TGCACCAGCAGCAGAGCTGGTGAGCAGTTCTTC

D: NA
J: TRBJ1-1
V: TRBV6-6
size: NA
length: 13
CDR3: CASSYEEGTGAFF
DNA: TGTGCCAGCAGTTACGAGGAGGGTACCGGAGCTTTCTTT

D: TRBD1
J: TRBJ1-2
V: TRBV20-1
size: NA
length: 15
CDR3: CSARDGQERNYGYTF
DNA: TGCAGTGCTAGAGATGGACAGGAAAGGAACTATGGCTACACCTTC

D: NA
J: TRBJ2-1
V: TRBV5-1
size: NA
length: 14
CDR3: CASSLGLSPDEQFF
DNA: TGCGCCAGCAGCTTAGGACTCTCGCCGGATGAGCAGTTCTTC

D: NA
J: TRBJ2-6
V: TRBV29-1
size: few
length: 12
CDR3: CSVDSDLGVLTF
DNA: TGCAGCGTTGATTCCGACCTGGGTGTCCTGACTTTC

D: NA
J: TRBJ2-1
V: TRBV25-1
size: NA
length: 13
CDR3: CASSGLGSSEQFF
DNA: TGTGCCAGCAGTGGACTAGGGAGCAGTGAGCAGTTCTTC

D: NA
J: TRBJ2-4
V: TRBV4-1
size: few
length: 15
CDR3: CASSHLQAAKNIQYF
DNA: TGCGCCAGCAGCCACCTTCAGGCGGCCAAAAACATTCAGTACTTC

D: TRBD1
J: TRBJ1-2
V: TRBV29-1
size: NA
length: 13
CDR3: CSVEGQGAYGYTF
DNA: TGCAGCGTGGAGGGACAGGGGGCCTATGGCTACACCTTC

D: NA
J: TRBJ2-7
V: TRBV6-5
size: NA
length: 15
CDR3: CASSKTRSEAYEQYF
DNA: TGTGCCAGCAGCAAAACGCGTTCGGAGGCCTACGAGCAGTACTTC

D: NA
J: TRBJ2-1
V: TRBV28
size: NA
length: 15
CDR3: CASSLDAKPSNEQFF
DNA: TGTGCCAGCAGTTTGGATGCCAAACCCTCCAATGAGCAGTTCTTC

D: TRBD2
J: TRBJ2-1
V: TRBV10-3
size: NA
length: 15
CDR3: CAIQGLAGSYNEQFF
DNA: TGTGCCATACAGGGACTAGCGGGTTCCTACAATGAGCAGTTCTTC

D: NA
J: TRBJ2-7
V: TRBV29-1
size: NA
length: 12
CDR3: CSVERQGSEQYF
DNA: TGCAGCGTTGAACGCCAGGGGAGCGAGCAGTACTTC

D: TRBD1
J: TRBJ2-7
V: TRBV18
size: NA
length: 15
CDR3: CASSPVGQVSYEQYF
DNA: TGTGCCAGCTCACCAGTGGGACAGGTCTCCTACGAGCAGTACTTC

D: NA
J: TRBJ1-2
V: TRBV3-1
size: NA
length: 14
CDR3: CASSQGAGSYGYTF
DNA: TGTGCCAGCAGCCAAGGTGCGGGATCCTATGGCTACACCTTC

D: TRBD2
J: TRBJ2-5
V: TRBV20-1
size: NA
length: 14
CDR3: CSAIAGGKQETQYF
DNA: TGCAGTGCTATCGCGGGAGGGAAACAAGAGACCCAGTACTTC

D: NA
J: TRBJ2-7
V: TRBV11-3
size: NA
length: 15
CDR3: CASSSPGLEGYEQYF
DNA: TGTGCCAGCAGCTCTCCGGGACTGGAAGGCTACGAGCAGTACTTC

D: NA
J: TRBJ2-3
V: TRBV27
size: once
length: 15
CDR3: CASSWDGGRTDTQYF
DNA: TGTGCCAGCAGTTGGGACGGGGGCCGCACAGATACGCAGTATTTT

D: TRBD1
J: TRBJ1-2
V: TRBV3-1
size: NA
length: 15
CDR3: CASSQGGQANYGYTF
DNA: TGTGCCAGCAGCCAAGGCGGACAGGCTAACTATGGCTACACCTTC

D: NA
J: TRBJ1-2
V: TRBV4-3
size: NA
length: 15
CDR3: CASSQDLQVNYGYTF
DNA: TGCGCCAGCAGCCAAGATCTCCAGGTAAACTATGGCTACACCTTC

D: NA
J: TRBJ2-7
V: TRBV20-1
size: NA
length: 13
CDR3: CSAKSGPSYEQYF
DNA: TGCAGTGCGAAAAGCGGACCATCCTACGAGCAGTACTTC

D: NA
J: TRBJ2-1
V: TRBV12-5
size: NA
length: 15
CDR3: CASGLTDRAYNEQFF
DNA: TGTGCTAGTGGTTTAACGGACCGCGCCTACAATGAGCAGTTCTTC

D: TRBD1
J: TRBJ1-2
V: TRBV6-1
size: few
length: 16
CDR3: CASNTPTGTAKDGYTF
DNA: TGTGCCAGCAACACCCCCACCGGGACAGCTAAGGATGGCTACACCTTC

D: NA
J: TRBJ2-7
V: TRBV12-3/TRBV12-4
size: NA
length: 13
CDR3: CASGLTDTYEQYF
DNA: TGTGCCAGCGGTTTAACCGATACCTACGAGCAGTACTTC

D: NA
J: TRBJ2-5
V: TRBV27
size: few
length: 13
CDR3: CASSLGEKETQYF
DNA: TGTGCCAGCAGTTTAGGGGAGAAAGAGACCCAGTACTTC

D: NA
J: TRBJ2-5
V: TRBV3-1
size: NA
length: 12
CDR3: CASSRIGGPKYF
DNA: TGTGCCAGCAGTCGTATAGGGGGGCCGAAGTACTTC

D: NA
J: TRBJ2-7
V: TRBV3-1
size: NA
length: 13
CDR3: CASSHRGGHEQYF
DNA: TGTGCCAGCAGCCATCGCGGTGGGCATGAGCAGTACTTC

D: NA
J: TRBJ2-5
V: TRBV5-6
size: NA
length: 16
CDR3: CASSLGGWTDQETQYF
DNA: TGTGCCAGCAGCTTGGGGGGTTGGACAGACCAAGAGACCCAGTACTTC

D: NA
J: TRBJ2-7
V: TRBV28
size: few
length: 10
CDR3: CAGTHYEQYF
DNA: TGTGCCGGGACCCATTACGAGCAGTACTTC

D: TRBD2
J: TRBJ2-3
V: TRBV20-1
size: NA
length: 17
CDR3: CSARDSLAGGDTDTQYF
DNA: TGCAGTGCTAGAGATTCGCTAGCGGGGGGGGACACAGATACGCAGTATTTT

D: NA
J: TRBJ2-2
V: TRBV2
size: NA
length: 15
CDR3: CASRSRVGNTGELFF
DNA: TGTGCCAGCAGGAGCAGGGTGGGGAACACCGGGGAGCTGTTTTTT

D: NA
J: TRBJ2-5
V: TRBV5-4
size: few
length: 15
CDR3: CASSWEGQNQETQYF
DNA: TGTGCCAGCAGCTGGGAGGGACAAAACCAAGAGACCCAGTACTTC

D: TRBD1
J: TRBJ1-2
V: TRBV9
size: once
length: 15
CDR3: CASTAGTGGGYGYTF
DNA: TGTGCCAGCACCGCCGGGACAGGGGGTGGATATGGCTACACCTTC

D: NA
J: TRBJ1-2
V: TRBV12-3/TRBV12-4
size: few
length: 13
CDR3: CASSLTGTHGYTF
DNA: TGTGCCAGCAGCCTGACCGGGACACATGGCTACACCTTC

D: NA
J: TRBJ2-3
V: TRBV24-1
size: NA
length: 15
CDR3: CATSDAGFYTDTQYF
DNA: TGTGCCACCAGTGATGCCGGATTTTACACAGATACGCAGTATTTT

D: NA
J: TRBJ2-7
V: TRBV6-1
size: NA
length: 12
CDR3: CASTTEVYEQYF
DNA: TGTGCCAGCACGACAGAGGTCTACGAGCAGTACTTC